These 3 T cell receptor beta chains originate from one sample sequenced in a study of T-cell memory formation after mild COVID-19. TCRdb re-called the 5' RACE reads through MiXCR, storing one row per CDR3 protein. The data contain about 120,000 distinct CDR3 sequences, about 20% of them seen just once; the ten biggest clones take up roughly two fifths. The sequenced sample was PBMCs or a T cell subset sorted from them (not recorded which). These receptors were collected from a man aged 18 to 29 who had mild COVID-19 (a few samples of this study predate the infection). Cell type and time point are not known.

In this sample, this clonotype turned up a few times. The chain uses TRBV6-5 and TRBJ1-2; no reliable D call. This CDR3 region has 14 residues. With 2 bases removed from V and 0 bases from J, the gap between germline ends came to 7 bases. Germline V gene data show CDR1 as MNHEY and CDR2 as SVGAGI. The DNA for the CDR3 is TGTGCCAGCAGTTACCGGGGTACTAACTATGGCTACACCTTC. It yields the protein CASSYRGTNYGYTF.

The V gene is TRBV3-1, the J gene TRBJ1-1; D is unclear. The CDR3 sequence is 13 residues long. V was shortened by 4 bases and J by 6 bases, with 12 bases between the two germline ends. Germline values: CDR1 LGHDT, CDR2 YNNKEL (reference sequence). CDR3 sequence (DNA): TGTGCCAGCAGCCCGAGCGACAAGGCTGAAGCTTTCTTT. Residues: CASSPSDKAEAFF.

This clonotype has just a few counts. V and J are TRBV6-2 or TRBV6-3 and TRBJ2-7, with D tentatively TRBD1 (6 bases). V lost 0 bases to trimming and J lost 4 bases, with 10 bases between them. The CDR3 extends over 14 amino acids. CDR1 MNHEY and CDR2 SVGEGT come from the germline V gene. Here the CDR3 reads CASSYSGQMYEQYF. The CDR3 bases are TGTGCCAGCAGTTACTCTGGACAGATGTACGAGCAGTACTTC.